The 5 T cell receptor beta chains below were found in one sample sequenced in a study of cytomegalovirus exposure and HLA in healthy donors. It was with 60 Vbeta and 13 Jbeta primers that the PCR ran. Sequencing used immunoSEQ multiplex PCR; TCRdb keeps in-frame clones, though not all of them. Here the sample spans some 130,000 clones, 77% being singletons. The sequenced sample consisted of PBMCs. Receptors were obtained from a male donor in good health and CMV-seronegative.

The count of this clone is one. The chain carries TRBV6-5 and TRBJ2-7, with TRBD1 matching 10 bases. The CDR3 has 14 residues. From germline, CDR1 is MNHEY and CDR2 SVGAGI. With V trimmed by 8 bases and J by 2 bases, 6 bases remained unmatched. CDR3 in DNA: TGTGCCAGCTTAGGCGGGACAGGGGCCTACGAGCAGTACTTC. Translation gives CASLGGTGAYEQYF.

The chain recombines TRBV7-6 with TRBJ2-7; a possible D gene is TRBD2 (6 bases). Trimming removed 2 bases at V and 6 bases at J, with 20 bases between. The CDR3 is 16 amino acids. Germline V gene sequence: CDR1 SGHVS, CDR2 FNYEAQ. CDR3 DNA: TGTGCCAGCAGCTTAAGGGAGGATCGGGTCGCAGGCGAGCAGTACTTC. It is translated as CASSLREDRVAGEQYF.

The chain recombines TRBV9 with TRBJ2-3, with TRBD2 identical over 15 bases. Germline V gene lookup returns CDR1 SGDLS and CDR2 YYNGEE. V shed 0 bases, J shed 3 bases, and the junction held 11 bases outside the gene matches. The CDR3 runs to 20 residues. This chain's CDR3 is CASSVAFGLAGGIGTDTQYF. CDR3 nucleotides: TGTGCCAGCAGCGTAGCTTTTGGACTAGCGGGGGGGATTGGGACAGATACGCAGTATTTT. Full variable domain (rest looked up from reference TRBV9 and TRBJ2-3): DSGVTQTPKHLITATGQRVTLRCSPRSGDLSVYWYQQSLDQGLQFLIQYYNGEERAKGNILERFSAQQFPDLHSELNLSSLELGDSALYFCASSVAFGLAGGIGTDTQYFGPGTRLTVL.

Comments on this clone: A read error may produce the germline difference seen at one junction end. The CDR3 here is CASRQENEQFF. The CDR3 region has the DNA TGTGCTAGCAGGCAGGAAAATGAGCAGTTCTTC. This chain joins TRBV7-7 and TRBJ2-1, with D unclear. The CDR3 covers 11 residues. Germline CDR1 is SSHAT and CDR2 is FNYEAQ (reference sequence).

There are a few counts of this clone. V is TRBV11-2 and J is TRBJ1-1; the D gene is possibly TRBD1 (5 bases). CDR3 length: 14 amino acids. V lost 3 bases and J lost 0, with 8 bases in between. Per the germline V gene, CDR1 is SGHAT and CDR2 is FQNNGV. The CDR3 nucleotides read TGTGCCAGCAGCTTTCAGGGCCTGAACACTGAAGCTTTCTTT. It encodes CASSFQGLNTEAFF.